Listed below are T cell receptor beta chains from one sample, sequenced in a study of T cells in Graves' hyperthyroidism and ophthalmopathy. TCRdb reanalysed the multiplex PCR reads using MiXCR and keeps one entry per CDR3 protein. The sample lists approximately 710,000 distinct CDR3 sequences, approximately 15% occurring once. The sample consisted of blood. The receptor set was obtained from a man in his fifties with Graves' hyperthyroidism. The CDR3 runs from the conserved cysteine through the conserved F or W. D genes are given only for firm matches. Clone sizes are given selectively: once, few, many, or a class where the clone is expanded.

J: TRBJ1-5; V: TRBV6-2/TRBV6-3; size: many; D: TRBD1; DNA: TGTGCCAGCAGTGACCGACAGGGGAGTCAGCCCCAGCATTTT; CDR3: CASSDRQGSQPQHF
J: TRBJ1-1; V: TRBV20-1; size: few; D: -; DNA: TGCAGTGCTAGAGAGGCTGGGGGGCCAGTTTTTGAAGCTTTCTTT; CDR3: CSAREAGGPVFEAFF
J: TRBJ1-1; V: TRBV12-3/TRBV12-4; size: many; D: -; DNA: TGTGCCAGTCGGGGCCTTGAAACTGAAGCTTTCTTT; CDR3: CASRGLETEAFF
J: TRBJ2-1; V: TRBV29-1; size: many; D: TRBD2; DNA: TGCAGCGTGGAGGCACCGGGACTAGCGGGAGCTAGGAATGAGCAGTTCTTC; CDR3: CSVEAPGLAGARNEQFF
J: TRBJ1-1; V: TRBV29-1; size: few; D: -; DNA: TGCAGCGTTGAGGGCCCCATGAACACTGAAGCTTTCTTT; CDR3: CSVEGPMNTEAFF
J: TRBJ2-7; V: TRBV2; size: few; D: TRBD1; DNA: TGTGCCAGCAGGGGGACCGATGGGGACAGATCCTACGAGCAGTACTTC; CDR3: CASRGTDGDRSYEQYF
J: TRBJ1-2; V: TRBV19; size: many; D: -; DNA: TGTGCCAGTAGTACCTCCGTGGGGACCTCAAACTATGGCTACACCTTC; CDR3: CASSTSVGTSNYGYTF
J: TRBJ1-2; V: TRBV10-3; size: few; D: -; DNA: TGTGCCATCAGTGAGCCTCGTGACAGTTCCTATGGCTACACCTTC; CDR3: CAISEPRDSSYGYTF
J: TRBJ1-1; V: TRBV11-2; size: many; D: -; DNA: TGTGCCAGCAGCTTATCTCGGTCGTTGAACACTGAAGCTTTCTTT; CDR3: CASSLSRSLNTEAFF
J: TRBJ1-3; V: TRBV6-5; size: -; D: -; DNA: TGTGCCAGCAGTTACTCGCGGGCTGGAAACACCATATATTTT; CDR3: CASSYSRAGNTIYF
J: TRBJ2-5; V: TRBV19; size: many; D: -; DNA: TGTGCCAGTACTGACCGGGGGGAGACCCAGTACTTC; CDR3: CASTDRGETQYF
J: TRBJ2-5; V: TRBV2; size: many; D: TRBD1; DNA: TGTGCCAGCAGTGAAGTGGGACAGGGTGGCACGACCCAGTACTTC; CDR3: CASSEVGQGGTTQYF
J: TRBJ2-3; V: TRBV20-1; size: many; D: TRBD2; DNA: TGCAGTGCTATCGGGACTAGCCATAGCACAGATACGCAGTATTTT; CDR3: CSAIGTSHSTDTQYF
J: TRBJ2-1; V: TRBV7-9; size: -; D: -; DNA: TGTGCCAGCAGGAGGGGTGGAGAATCCTACAATGAGCAGTTCTTC; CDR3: CASRRGGESYNEQFF
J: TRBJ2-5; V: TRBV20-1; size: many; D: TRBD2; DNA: TGCAGTGCTAGAACAAGCGGGAGGGCCCTAGAAGAGACCCAGTACTTC; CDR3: CSARTSGRALEETQYF
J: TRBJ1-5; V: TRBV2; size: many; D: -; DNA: TGTGCCAGCAGTGCTGGGAACCCGCAGCCCCAGCATTTT; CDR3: CASSAGNPQPQHF
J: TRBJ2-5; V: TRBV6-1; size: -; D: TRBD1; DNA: TGTGCCAGCAGTGAGGGGGGACAGGGGGGAGAGACCCAGTACTTC; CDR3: CASSEGGQGGETQYF
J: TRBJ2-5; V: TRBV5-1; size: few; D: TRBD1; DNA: TGCGCCAGCAGCCAAACCCCGGGACAGGGGTACCAAGAGACCCAGTACTTC; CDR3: CASSQTPGQGYQETQYF
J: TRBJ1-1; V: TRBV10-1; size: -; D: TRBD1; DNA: TGCGCCAGCAGTGGGAGGACAGGGCCGGTGTACACTGAAGCTTTCTTT; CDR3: CASSGRTGPVYTEAFF
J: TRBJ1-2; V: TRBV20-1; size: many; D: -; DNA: TGCAGTGCTAGAGATTTGTCCCCCCAGGTCGTCTATGGCTACACCTTC; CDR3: CSARDLSPQVVYGYTF
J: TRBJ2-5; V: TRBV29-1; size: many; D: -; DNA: TGCAGCGCCAGAAAACCAGGGGGGGGGGAGACCCAGTACTTC; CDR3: CSARKPGGGETQYF
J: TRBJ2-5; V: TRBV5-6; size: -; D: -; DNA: TGTGCCAGCAGCTTGACGGACAGTGAGACCCAGTACTTC; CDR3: CASSLTDSETQYF
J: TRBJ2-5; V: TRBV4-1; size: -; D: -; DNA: TGCGCCAGCAGCCAGGATCAGGGAAGAGATCCCCAGTACTTC; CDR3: CASSQDQGRDPQYF
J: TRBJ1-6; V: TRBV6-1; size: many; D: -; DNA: TGTGCCAGCACTTCTTCAAATTCACCCCTCCACTTT; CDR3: CASTSSNSPLHF
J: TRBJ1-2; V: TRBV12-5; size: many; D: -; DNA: TGTGCTAGTGGTTTGGCGGCAGCCGGAGGCTACACCTTC; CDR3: CASGLAAAGGYTF
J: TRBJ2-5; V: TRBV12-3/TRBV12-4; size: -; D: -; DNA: TGTGCCAGCAGCGTTCCAGGACTAGGGGGCGAGACCCAGTACTTC; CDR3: CASSVPGLGGETQYF
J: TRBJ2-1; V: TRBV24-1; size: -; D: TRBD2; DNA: TGTGCCACCAGTACTAGCGGGAGAAGAGATAATGAGCAGTTCTTC; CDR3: CATSTSGRRDNEQFF
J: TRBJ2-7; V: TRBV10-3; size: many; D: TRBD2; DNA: TGTGCCATCAGAGTTCAACTAGCGGGAGGGCCTCCACTCGTAGAACATAAAGAATACGAGCAGTACTTC; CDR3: CAIRVQLAGGPPLVEHKEYEQYF
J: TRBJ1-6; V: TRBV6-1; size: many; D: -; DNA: TGTGCCAGCAGAACAAGTTACTCCTATAATTCACCCCTCCACTTT; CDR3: CASRTSYSYNSPLHF
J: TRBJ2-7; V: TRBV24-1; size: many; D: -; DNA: TGTGCCACCAGTGACTCGGGACCCAGGGGGCAGTACTTC; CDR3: CATSDSGPRGQYF
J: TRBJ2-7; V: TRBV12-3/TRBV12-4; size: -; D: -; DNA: TGTGCCAGCAGTTTTAACCACGAGCGGTACTTC; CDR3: CASSFNHERYF
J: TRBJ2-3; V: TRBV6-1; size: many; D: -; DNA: TGTGCCAGCAGTTTTCATACCTTCACAGATACGCAGTATTTT; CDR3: CASSFHTFTDTQYF
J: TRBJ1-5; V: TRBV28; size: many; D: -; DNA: TGTGCCAGCAGTCCCATCGAGGGGCATCAGCCCCAGCATTTT; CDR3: CASSPIEGHQPQHF
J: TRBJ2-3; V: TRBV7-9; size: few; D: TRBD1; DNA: TGTGCCAGCAGCGGGGCCGGGACAGGGGTTGGAGATACGCAGTATTTT; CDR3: CASSGAGTGVGDTQYF
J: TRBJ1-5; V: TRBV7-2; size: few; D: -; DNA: TGTGCCAGCAGCTTCGGGGTAGTTGCCCAAGGATCCAATCAGCCCCAGCATTTT; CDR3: CASSFGVVAQGSNQPQHF
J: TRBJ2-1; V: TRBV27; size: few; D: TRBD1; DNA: TGTGCCAGCAGTTTTTGGACAGGGGCGCACAATGAGCAGTTCTTC; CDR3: CASSFWTGAHNEQFF
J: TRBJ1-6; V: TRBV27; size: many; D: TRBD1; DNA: TGTGCCAGCACCCCGGACAGGGCCCTTAACTCACCCCTCCACTTT; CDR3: CASTPDRALNSPLHF
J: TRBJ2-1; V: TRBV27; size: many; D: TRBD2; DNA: TGTGCCAGCAGTTTTACTAGCGGGAGTGGAAATGAGCAGTTCTTC; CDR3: CASSFTSGSGNEQFF
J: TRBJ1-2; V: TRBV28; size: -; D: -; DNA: TGTGCCAGCAGTTTATCTGGGGGCCCACGGGGCTACACCTTC; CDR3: CASSLSGGPRGYTF
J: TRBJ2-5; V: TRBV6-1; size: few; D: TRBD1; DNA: TGTGCCAGCAGTACCCGGGACAGAAGAGAGGAGACCCAGTACTTC; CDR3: CASSTRDRREETQYF
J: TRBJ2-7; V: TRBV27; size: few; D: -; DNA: TGTGCCAGCAGTTTCAATGTGGGCTACGAGCAGTACTTC; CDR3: CASSFNVGYEQYF
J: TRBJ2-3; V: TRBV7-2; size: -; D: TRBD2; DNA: TGTGCCAGCAGCCAAATGACTAGCGGGATTCATTTGGCAGATACGCAGTATTTT; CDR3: CASSQMTSGIHLADTQYF
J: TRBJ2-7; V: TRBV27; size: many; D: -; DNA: TGTGCCAGCGGGTTGACCAGATCCGAGCAGTACTTC; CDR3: CASGLTRSEQYF
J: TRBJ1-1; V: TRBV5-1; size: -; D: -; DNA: TGCGCCAGCAGCTTGGAGTCACCTACTGGAGCTTTCTTT; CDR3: CASSLESPTGAFF
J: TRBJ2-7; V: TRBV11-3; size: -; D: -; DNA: TGTGCCAGCAGTTCGGACCTCCTCGAGCAGTACTTC; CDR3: CASSSDLLEQYF
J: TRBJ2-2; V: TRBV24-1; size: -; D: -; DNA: TGTGCCACCAGTGATTTGGGACATAGTAACACCGGGGAGCTGTTTTTT; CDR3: CATSDLGHSNTGELFF
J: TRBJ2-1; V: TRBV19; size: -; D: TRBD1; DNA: TGTGCCAGTAGTAGAACAGGGGGATGGTCTGAGCAGTTCTTC; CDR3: CASSRTGGWSEQFF
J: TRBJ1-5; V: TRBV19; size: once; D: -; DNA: TGTGCCTGTAGTGCCTCTACAGGGAGACCCCAGCATTTT; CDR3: CACSASTGRPQHF
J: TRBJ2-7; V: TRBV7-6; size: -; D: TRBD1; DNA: TGTGCCAGCAGCTCGGCCTCGGGACAGGGGGCCTACGAGCAGTACTTC; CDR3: CASSSASGQGAYEQYF
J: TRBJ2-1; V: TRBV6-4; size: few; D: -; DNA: TGTGCCAGCAGTGACTCGAGGCGAGTAGACAATGAGCAGTTCTTC; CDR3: CASSDSRRVDNEQFF
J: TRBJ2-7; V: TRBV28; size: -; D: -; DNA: TGTGCCAGCAGTTTCTGGGCAGGGAAGGGCTACGAGCAGTACTTC; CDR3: CASSFWAGKGYEQYF
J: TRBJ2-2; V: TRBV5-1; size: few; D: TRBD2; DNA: TGCGCCAGCAGCGGCGGACTAGCGGGAGGGGCGAACACCGGGGAGCTGTTTTTT; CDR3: CASSGGLAGGANTGELFF
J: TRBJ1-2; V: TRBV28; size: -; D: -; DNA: TGTGCCAGCTACCTCCTGAATGAGGGGATCAATGGCTACACCTTC; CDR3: CASYLLNEGINGYTF
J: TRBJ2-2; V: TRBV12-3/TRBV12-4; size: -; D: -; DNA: TGTGCCAGCAGATACCTCCCCCCGGGCACCGGGGAGCTGTTTTTT; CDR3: CASRYLPPGTGELFF
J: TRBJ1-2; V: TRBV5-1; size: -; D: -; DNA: TGCGCCAGCAGTTTCTTAGACAGGTTTTATGGCTACACCTTC; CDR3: CASSFLDRFYGYTF
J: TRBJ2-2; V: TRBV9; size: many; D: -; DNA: TGTGCCAGCAGTAGTAGCGGCACCGGGGAGCTGTTTTTT; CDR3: CASSSSGTGELFF